A single sample is the source of the 4 T cell receptor beta chains below, sequenced in a study of T cell clusters in autoimmune cytopenias. One tube held mixed TRB-A and TRB-B primer pools for touch-down PCR. Each CDR3 protein gets one entry in TCRdb, which reprocessed the multiplex PCR reads and gives no DNA. The listing records some 13,000 distinct CDR3 sequences. TRB was amplified from about 250 ng of peripheral blood genomic DNA per sample. Input material: peripheral blood. Receptors originate from a human donor with an autoimmune cytopenia or autoimmune hepatitis (not recorded which).

This clonotype counts as medium-sized by frequency. This chain joins TRBV29-1 and TRBJ2-3; TCRdb returns TRBD2, unconfirmable since there is no DNA. CDR1 is SQVTM and CDR2 is ANQGSEA in the germline V gene. CDR3 size: 16 residues. The CDR3: CSVEQGTSGRPDTQYF.

The rearrangement joins TRBV19 to TRBJ2-1; TCRdb proposes TRBD1, but this gene call is untestable without DNA. The CDR3 extends over 15 amino acids. Germline assignment: CDR1 LNHDA and CDR2 SQIVND (reference sequence). CDR3 protein: CASSIAGQGAGEQFF.

The chain recombines TRBV7-2 with TRBJ2-3. The germline gives CDR1 SGHTA, CDR2 FQGNSA. This CDR3 has 16 residues. CDR3 residues: CASSLGGLAGTDTQYF. Looking up the rest from reference TRBV7-2 and TRBJ2-3 gives the full variable domain: GAGVSQSPSNKVTEKGKDVELRCDPISGHTALYWYRQSLGQGLEFLIYFQGNSAPDKSGLPSDRFSAERTGGSVSTLTIQRTQQEDSAVYLCASSLGGLAGTDTQYFGPGTRLTVL.

The gene calls are TRBV7-2 and TRBJ2-5; TCRdb's assignment of TRBD2 cannot be checked, as there is no DNA. CDR1 and CDR2 (germline): SGHTA, FQGNSA. The CDR3 sequence is 15 residues long. CDR3 region: CASSRPGLATETQYF.